This TCR beta chain appears in the sequencing data of a study of cytomegalovirus exposure and HLA in healthy donors (dated by TCRdb to 2016 to 2017). About the study as a whole: The roughly 670 repertoires of the first cohort and the roughly 110 validation repertoires were produced on the same platform, according to a later analysis. The study aimed to test whether cataloging public T cell receptors could reveal signatures of past pathogen exposure. A separate validation cohort of 100 to 150 different subjects was used in addition to the roughly 640-subject first cohort. To predict cytomegalovirus infection status, the study brought together high-throughput TCR immunosequencing, statistical association of individual TCRs with disease status, and machine learning.

The paper's findings and limits, for the study overall: Cytomegalovirus status was reported to be diagnosed by the classifier with high specificity and sensitivity in both the original and validation cohorts. A later analysis had no HLA typing for the validation cohort, so co-occurrence there was scored across all 110 or so repertoires. Of the cluster scores, 94% were above 0 in a later analysis, which found that TCRs clustered in the first cohort also tended to co-occur in the 120 or so validation repertoires. The study gave a list of 150 to 200 TCR beta chains associated with cytomegalovirus. Three of the identified cytomegalovirus-associated TCR beta chains were confirmed in vitro to be specific for cytomegalovirus antigens. Most TCR sequences were observed very rarely across donors, whereas some public TCRs were present in many individuals. According to the authors, the approach could potentially be generalized to other disease states and immunological phenotypes.

The library was built by means of the immunoSEQ multiplex PCR assay. On the study's bioinformatics: A statistical classification framework was built for diagnosing cytomegalovirus status from the catalog of TCR beta chain sequences. What TCRdb holds here is the immuneACCESS table cut down to in-frame rearrangements. Part of the clones is not present; checked against another copy, under half of the missing clones reflect an unresolved V gene, and the others are unexplained. V and J calls plus clone size are reproduced from that table; the DNA served to infer D and trimming. The table for this sample lists approximately 88,000 clones; 90% to 97% of them were counted only once. The ten largest clonotypes hold under 1.5% of the sample. The donors belonged to the validation cohort of around 130 subjects, which was separate from the 666-subject first cohort. From the germline V gene, CDR1 is MNHEY and CDR2 is SVGAGI. The cysteine opens and the phenylalanine closes a CDR3 of 15 amino acids. Solely the CDR3 DNA is kept, with 45 bases framed from the first base. Trimming leaves V shorter by 5 bases and J shorter by 4 bases, with the junction holding 9 bases beyond the gene matches.

As regards this clone: The target of this receptor is not known. Base qualities are not at hand, and no much larger clone is one base apart.

The receptor comes from a woman aged 18 to 35 in good health and CMV-seronegative. The rearranged chain carries TRBV6-5 and TRBJ2-5; TRBD2 fits 8 bases in the junction. Sequenced material: PBMCs. The CDR3 reads CASSRENSGTETQYF. The nucleotide sequence is given as TGTGCCAGCAGTCGGGAGAATAGCGGGACAGAGACCCAGTACTTC.